A selection of T cell receptor beta chains follows, all from one sample in a study of T cell repertoires in cytomegalovirus infection. Via MiXCR, TCRdb re-called the reads, giving one row per CDR3 protein. The sample yields 450,000 to 650,000 distinct CDR3 sequences, over 35% seen once. These TCRs' antigens remain unknown. Sample: cultured PBMCs, taken from culture after CMV antigen stimulation. These receptors were obtained from a human donor in good health (CMV status not recorded). Some clones in this sample may be carry-over from other donors' samples. Each CDR3 is given with its conserved first and last residue. The D gene is left open where the match is weak. Some rows have no size entry. The others give once, few or many, or a class for an expanded clone.

CDR3 DNA | CDR3 protein | J gene | CDR3 length | clone size | V gene | D gene
TGTGCCAGCAGATCAATGAGCGAAGCTTTCTTT | CASRSMSEAFF | TRBJ1-1 | 11 | few | TRBV7-9 | NA
TGTGCCAGCAGAGAAGGGGGCGAGGGAAACACCATATATTTT | CASREGGEGNTIYF | TRBJ1-3 | 14 | NA | TRBV9 | TRBD1
TGCAGTGCTATTAGGACTAGCCTCCTTCCAGATACGCAGTATTTT | CSAIRTSLLPDTQYF | TRBJ2-3 | 15 | NA | TRBV20-1 | TRBD2
TGCAGTGCTAGCCCGGTGGAGCAAGCGAACACCGGGGAGCTGTTTTTT | CSASPVEQANTGELFF | TRBJ2-2 | 16 | NA | TRBV20-1 | NA
TGTGCCACCCTCTCCAAACGGCGTAACACCGGGGAGCTGTTTTTT | CATLSKRRNTGELFF | TRBJ2-2 | 15 | NA | TRBV28 | NA
TGTGCCAGCAGCTTGAGAGTAGCGAGTTACGGCGGGTCCTACGAGCAGTACTTC | CASSLRVASYGGSYEQYF | TRBJ2-7 | 18 | many | TRBV7-2 | NA
TGCGCCAGCAGCCAAGATCAGCCGGCAGCGGGGGGTGAGCAGTTCTTC | CASSQDQPAAGGEQFF | TRBJ2-1 | 16 | NA | TRBV4-1 | TRBD2
TGCGCCAGCAGCCGTACGGGACAGGAAATTAACTATGGCTACACCTTC | CASSRTGQEINYGYTF | TRBJ1-2 | 16 | NA | TRBV4-1 | TRBD1
TGTGCCAGCAGCTTAGCGTGGGACAGCACAGATACGCAGTATTTT | CASSLAWDSTDTQYF | TRBJ2-3 | 15 | NA | TRBV7-9 | NA
TGTGCCAGCAGCTTAGGGGGGGGAGGGCACAATGAGCAGTTCTTC | CASSLGGGGHNEQFF | TRBJ2-1 | 15 | NA | TRBV11-3 | TRBD2
TGTGCCAGCAGCTTAAGGCCGGGACAGGGCCAAGAGACCCAGTACTTC | CASSLRPGQGQETQYF | TRBJ2-5 | 16 | NA | TRBV7-2 | TRBD1
TGTGCCAGCAGTTTAAGCAGTAGCCCAGATACGCAGTATTTT | CASSLSSSPDTQYF | TRBJ2-3 | 14 | once | TRBV12-3/TRBV12-4 | NA
TGTGCCAGCAGTCCCGACATCGCGGCGGGCTACACCTTC | CASSPDIAAGYTF | TRBJ1-2 | 13 | NA | TRBV6-6 | NA
TGTGCCAGCAGCTTAGGTGGGACCCCACTTAAGCAGTTCTTC | CASSLGGTPLKQFF | TRBJ2-1 | 14 | few | TRBV7-6 | NA
TGTGCCAGCAGGCTGAGGGTTCTTGGGGCCAACGTCCTGACTTTC | CASRLRVLGANVLTF | TRBJ2-6 | 15 | many | TRBV7-2 | NA
TGTGCCAGCTCACCACGACTACTAAGCACAGATACGCAGTATTTT | CASSPRLLSTDTQYF | TRBJ2-3 | 15 | NA | TRBV18 | NA
TGTGCCAGCAGCCAAGATCTTCACCTTGACAATGAGCAGTTCTTC | CASSQDLHLDNEQFF | TRBJ2-1 | 15 | few | TRBV4-2 | NA
TGTGCCAGCAGCTTAAGGGACGGGAACACTGAAGCTTTCTTT | CASSLRDGNTEAFF | TRBJ1-1 | 14 | NA | TRBV7-9 | NA
TGTGCCAGCAGCTTCCGGGACAGGGACCCCCGGAGTTACAATCAGCCCCAGCATTTT | CASSFRDRDPRSYNQPQHF | TRBJ1-5 | 19 | many | TRBV7-2 | TRBD1
TGTGCCAGCAGCTCCCGGGGTAGCGGGGATGATACGCAGTATTTT | CASSSRGSGDDTQYF | TRBJ2-3 | 15 | NA | TRBV5-4 | TRBD2
TGCAGTGCTAGTAGGACAGGGAGTGAAAAACTGTTTTTT | CSASRTGSEKLFF | TRBJ1-4 | 13 | NA | TRBV20-1 | TRBD1
TGCGCCAGCAGCCAAGAGGGGGGAAACAATCAGCCCCAGCATTTT | CASSQEGGNNQPQHF | TRBJ1-5 | 15 | NA | TRBV4-1 | NA
TGTGCCACCTCCGTTTCAGTCGAGCTAGATACGCAGTATTTT | CATSVSVELDTQYF | TRBJ2-3 | 14 | NA | TRBV19 | NA
TGTGCCAGTAGTCGCGACGGGTCATACGAGCAGTACTTC | CASSRDGSYEQYF | TRBJ2-7 | 13 | NA | TRBV19 | NA
TGTGCCAGCAGCGGGACAGGGAGTTCAGATACGCAGTATTTT | CASSGTGSSDTQYF | TRBJ2-3 | 14 | NA | TRBV6-1 | TRBD1
TGCGCCAGCAGCCTCCACCCGACAGGGTCGAGCAATCAGCCCCAGCATTTT | CASSLHPTGSSNQPQHF | TRBJ1-5 | 17 | NA | TRBV4-1 | TRBD1
TGTGCCAGTAGTAAGAGGGGGCGCGGCGGGGAGCTGTTTTTT | CASSKRGRGGELFF | TRBJ2-2 | 14 | NA | TRBV19 | TRBD1
TGTGCCAGCAGACGGACGGGCGGGGTTTACAATGAGCAGTTCTTC | CASRRTGGVYNEQFF | TRBJ2-1 | 15 | few | TRBV5-6 | NA
TGTGCCAGCAGCCAAGATTGGAGGACTGAAGCTTTCTTT | CASSQDWRTEAFF | TRBJ1-1 | 13 | NA | TRBV14 | NA
TGCAGTGCTAGATCCGGGGGGGCCTACAATGAGCAGTTCTTC | CSARSGGAYNEQFF | TRBJ2-1 | 14 | NA | TRBV20-1 | TRBD2
TGTGCCAGCAGCTTGGCAGTCCTAACAGATACGCAGTATTTT | CASSLAVLTDTQYF | TRBJ2-3 | 14 | few | TRBV7-2 | NA
TGTGCCAGCAAACAGGGGGGGAACACTGAAGCTTTCTTT | CASKQGGNTEAFF | TRBJ1-1 | 13 | NA | TRBV5-6 | TRBD1